This is a list of T cell receptor beta chains from one sample in a study of response to subunit inactivated influenza vaccine. TCRdb re-called the RT-PCR reads with MiXCR, one entry per CDR3 protein. The data hold hundreds of thousands of distinct CDR3 sequences, with approximately 12% observed a single time. Specimen: PBMCs from blood, collected on the day of vaccination. Source of these receptors: a man aged 50-60 years who received an inactivated influenza vaccine. The CDR3 runs from the conserved cysteine through the conserved F or W. Fields, in order: D gene, J gene, V gene, clone size, CDR3 DNA, CDR3 protein. A D gene is named only where the DNA matches it firmly. Rows give clone size only sometimes, using once, few, many, or a class for an expanded clone.

>.|TRBJ1-1|TRBV7-9|.
TGTGCCAGCAGTTATTTGGGGTCGGGGAACACTGAAGCTTTCTTT
CASSYLGSGNTEAFF
>TRBD2|TRBJ2-1|TRBV5-1|few
TGCGCCACCGCCACTAGCGGTACCTACAATGAGCAGTTCTTC
CATATSGTYNEQFF
>.|TRBJ2-7|TRBV28|few
TGTGCCAGTATGAGGGGGGGCCGCAGCTACGAGCAGTACTTC
CASMRGGRSYEQYF
>.|TRBJ2-5|TRBV3-1|once
TGTGCCAGCAGCCTCGGGTATGTGGTGAGGGAGACCCAGTACTTC
CASSLGYVVRETQYF
>TRBD1|TRBJ2-7|TRBV20-1|.
TGCAGTGCTACGACCCCCGGGACAGCCCCTTACGAGCAGTACTTC
CSATTPGTAPYEQYF
>.|TRBJ2-1|TRBV7-8|.
TGTGCCAGCAGCTTAGTCAAACAGTTTCTTAGTAGCGAGCAGTTCTTC
CASSLVKQFLSSEQFF
>.|TRBJ2-5|TRBV7-2|few
TGTGCCAGCAGCCCCCAATCCGGACTATTACAAGAGACCCAGTACTTC
CASSPQSGLLQETQYF
>.|TRBJ2-3|TRBV20-1|few
TGCAGTGCTAGAGATCGCAGAAGAACGAGCACAGATACGCAGTATTTT
CSARDRRRTSTDTQYF
>TRBD2|TRBJ2-1|TRBV14|few
TGTGCCAGCAGCCAACTAGCGGGAGGGGGCAATGAGCAGTTCTTC
CASSQLAGGGNEQFF
>.|TRBJ1-6|TRBV7-2|.
TGTGCCAGCAGCCCAAACGGCTCACTTCGTCGTTCACCCCTCCACTTT
CASSPNGSLRRSPLHF
>TRBD2|TRBJ2-1|TRBV7-6|few
TGTGCCAGCAGCTTAGCGAGGACTAGCGGGGGGGGATATGAGCAGTTCTTC
CASSLARTSGGGYEQFF
>TRBD2|TRBJ2-5|TRBV7-2|few
TGTGCCAGCAGCTTAACCGGAGCGGGGGGCGGGAGACAGACCCAGTACTTC
CASSLTGAGGGRQTQYF
>.|TRBJ2-7|TRBV29-1|many
TGCAGCGTTGAGCTGAATAGAAGTGGCTACGAGCAGTACTTC
CSVELNRSGYEQYF
>.|TRBJ2-2|TRBV29-1|.
TGCAGCGTTGGTCAACAGGGCAACACCGGGGAGCTGTTTTTT
CSVGQQGNTGELFF
>.|TRBJ2-2|TRBV20-1|once
TGCAGTGCTAGATCGCTAGCTTACACCGGGGAGCTGTTTTTT
CSARSLAYTGELFF
>.|TRBJ2-1|TRBV7-2|.
TGTGCCAGCAGCTTAGCGCGGCCAGATTCCTTAAGCTCCTACAATGAGCAGTTCTTC
CASSLARPDSLSSYNEQFF
>.|TRBJ2-1|TRBV11-2|many
TGTGCCAGCAGCCCCTCGGGACGGCTGCTAAGCTCCTACAATGAGCAGTTCTTC
CASSPSGRLLSSYNEQFF
>.|TRBJ2-1|TRBV19|.
TGTGCCAGTAGTTATAGAGGGGATGAGCAGTTCTTC
CASSYRGDEQFF
>TRBD1|TRBJ2-7|TRBV10-3|few
TGTGCCATCAGACCCGGGACAGAACCCTACGAGCAGTACTTC
CAIRPGTEPYEQYF
>.|TRBJ2-3|TRBV5-1|many
TGCGCCAGCAGTGATCTTGGACAAAACACAGATACGCAGTATTTT
CASSDLGQNTDTQYF
>TRBD1|TRBJ2-2|TRBV11-2|.
TGTGCCAGCAGCTTAGCGTCGACAGGGGACACCGGGGAGCTGTTTTTT
CASSLASTGDTGELFF
>.|TRBJ2-3|TRBV6-5|many
TGTGCCAGCAGTTACTCCTTTCCGCGGGATACGCAGTATTTT
CASSYSFPRDTQYF
>.|TRBJ2-7|TRBV20-1|few
TGCAGTGCTAGAGGACAGACCACCTACGAGCAGTACTTC
CSARGQTTYEQYF
>.|TRBJ2-3|TRBV5-1|many
TGCGCCAGCAGCAAGGGACGGACCCCAGGCACAGATACGCAGTATTTT
CASSKGRTPGTDTQYF
>TRBD1|TRBJ1-5|TRBV5-5|many
TGTGCCAGCAGCCGGGACAGGGAGGGATTTAGGTCCCAGCATTTT
CASSRDREGFRSQHF
>.|TRBJ2-1|TRBV20-1|few
TGCAGTGCTAGAGATCCGGGTCACAATGAGCAGTTCTTC
CSARDPGHNEQFF
>TRBD1|TRBJ2-7|TRBV5-1|few
TGCGCCAGCAGCACGGGACAGGGGTTACACGAGCAGTACTTC
CASSTGQGLHEQYF
>.|TRBJ2-4|TRBV5-1|.
TGCGCCAGCACCTTAAGCGGGACAGACATTCAGTACTTC
CASTLSGTDIQYF
>.|TRBJ2-7|TRBV6-1|.
TGTGCCAGCAATATAGCGACTGGCGGGGAGCAGTACTTC
CASNIATGGEQYF
>.|TRBJ2-3|TRBV9|once
TGTGCCAGCAGCGTGACGGATAGCACAGATACGCAGTATTTT
CASSVTDSTDTQYF
>TRBD2|TRBJ2-7|TRBV20-1|.
TGCAGTGCTATTTCTAGCGGGAACCCTTTTGACTGGAGGCAGTACTTC
CSAISSGNPFDWRQYF
>.|TRBJ1-1|TRBV5-1|few
TGCGCCAGCAGCTTGTATTCCCGCGGCAGCAACACTGAAGCTTTCTTT
CASSLYSRGSNTEAFF
>TRBD1|TRBJ2-7|TRBV27|few
TGTGCCAGCAGTTTATCGGCCCAGGGACAGGTCGGGAGCGAGCAGTACTTC
CASSLSAQGQVGSEQYF
>TRBD2|TRBJ2-1|TRBV9|few
TGTGCCAGCAGCCCCCGGTTGGTAGCGGGAGGTTACAATGAGCAGTTCTTC
CASSPRLVAGGYNEQFF
>.|TRBJ2-4|TRBV7-9|.
TGTGCCAGCAGAAACAGGGCGGACATTCAGTACTTC
CASRNRADIQYF
>TRBD2|TRBJ2-5|TRBV15|.
TGTGCCACCAGCAGAGATTATCCAGCGGGGGGGCCATTTGAGACCCAGTACTTC
CATSRDYPAGGPFETQYF
>TRBD1|TRBJ1-5|TRBV20-1|.
TGCAGTGCGACAGGGACAGGGGGCGCCGATCAGCCCCAGCATTTT
CSATGTGGADQPQHF
>TRBD1|TRBJ2-5|TRBV29-1|.
TGCAGCGTAAGACAGGGTCGAGAGACCCAGTACTTC
CSVRQGRETQYF
>TRBD1|TRBJ2-7|TRBV5-6|many
TGTGCCAGCAGCGTGGGACAGGCAACCTACGAGCAGTACTTC
CASSVGQATYEQYF
>.|TRBJ1-2|TRBV20-1|few
TGCAGTGCTCAAGGGGATGGCTACACCTTC
CSAQGDGYTF
>.|TRBJ2-1|TRBV20-1|.
TGCAGTGCACCAATGCGGACCGACGAGCAGTTCTTC
CSAPMRTDEQFF
>.|TRBJ2-3|TRBV29-1|many
TGCAGCGTCGGGGTGGGGGGGGCAGGTACGCAGTATTTT
CSVGVGGAGTQYF
>.|TRBJ2-2|TRBV14|many
TGTGCCAGCAGACTCGACGGGGCCTTCGGGGAGCTGTTTTTT
CASRLDGAFGELFF
>TRBD2|TRBJ2-7|TRBV4-3|few
TGCGCCAGCAGCCAAGATGGGCGTGGGGGGGTCGAGCAGTACTTC
CASSQDGRGGVEQYF
>TRBD2|TRBJ2-7|TRBV6-2/TRBV6-3|few
TGTGCCAGCAGTTACGACCCCATACGGGCGGGAGGCTACGAGCAGTACTTC
CASSYDPIRAGGYEQYF
>.|TRBJ2-7|TRBV29-1|few
TGCAGCGTTGAACTGTTGGCAGGGGGGTACTACGAGCAGTACTTC
CSVELLAGGYYEQYF
>.|TRBJ1-2|TRBV7-2|.
TGTGCCAGCAGCAACGACAGGCGCTATGGCTACACCTTC
CASSNDRRYGYTF
>.|TRBJ2-2|TRBV20-1|few
TGCAGTGCTGTCCCGATGTCCGGGGAGCTGTTTTTT
CSAVPMSGELFF
>.|TRBJ2-3|TRBV28|.
TGTGCCGGGGGCAGAGGCACAGATACGCAGTATTTT
CAGGRGTDTQYF
>.|TRBJ1-1|TRBV12-3/TRBV12-4|many
TGTGCCAGCAGTCCGACACTGAACACTGAAGCTTTCTTT
CASSPTLNTEAFF
>.|TRBJ2-1|TRBV7-9|many
TGTGCCACCAGAACGGCTAGTGGTCATGAGCAGTTCTTC
CATRTASGHEQFF
>.|TRBJ2-7|TRBV3-1|.
TGTGCCAGCAGCCAGGGGGCACGGGAGCAGTACTTC
CASSQGAREQYF
>.|TRBJ2-7|TRBV7-2|.
TGTGCCAGCAGCTTACGCGGCTCCGCGGGTGAGCAGTACTTC
CASSLRGSAGEQYF
>TRBD2|TRBJ2-2|TRBV7-2|few
TGTGCCAGCAGCTTATGGGGACTAGCGGAAAACACCGGGGAGCTGTTTTTT
CASSLWGLAENTGELFF
>.|TRBJ2-1|TRBV5-1|many
TGCGCCAGCAGCTCGGGGACCCCCTACAATGAGCAGTTCTTC
CASSSGTPYNEQFF